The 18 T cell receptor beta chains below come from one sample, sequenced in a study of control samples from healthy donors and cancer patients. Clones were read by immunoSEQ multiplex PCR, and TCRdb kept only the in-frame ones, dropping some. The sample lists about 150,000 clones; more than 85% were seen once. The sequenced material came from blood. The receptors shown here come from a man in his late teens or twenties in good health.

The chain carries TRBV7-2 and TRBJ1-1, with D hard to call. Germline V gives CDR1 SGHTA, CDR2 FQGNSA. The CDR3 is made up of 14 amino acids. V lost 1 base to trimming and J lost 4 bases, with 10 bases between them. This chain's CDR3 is CASSLEPGATEAFF. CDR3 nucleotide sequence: TGTGCCAGCAGCTTAGAACCGGGAGCCACTGAAGCTTTCTTT.

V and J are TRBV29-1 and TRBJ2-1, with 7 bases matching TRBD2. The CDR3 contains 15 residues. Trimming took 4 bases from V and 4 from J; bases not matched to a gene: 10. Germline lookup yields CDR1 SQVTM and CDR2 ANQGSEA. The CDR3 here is CSVVPGLAEYNEQFF. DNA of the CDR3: TGCAGCGTTGTTCCGGGGCTAGCGGAGTACAATGAGCAGTTCTTC.

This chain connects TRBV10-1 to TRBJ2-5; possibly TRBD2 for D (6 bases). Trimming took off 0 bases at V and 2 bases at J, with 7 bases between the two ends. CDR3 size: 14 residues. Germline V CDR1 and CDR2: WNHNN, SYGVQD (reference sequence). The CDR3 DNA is TGCGCCAGCAGTGAGTCGGGGGGTCAAGAGACCCAGTACTTC. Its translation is CASSESGGQETQYF.

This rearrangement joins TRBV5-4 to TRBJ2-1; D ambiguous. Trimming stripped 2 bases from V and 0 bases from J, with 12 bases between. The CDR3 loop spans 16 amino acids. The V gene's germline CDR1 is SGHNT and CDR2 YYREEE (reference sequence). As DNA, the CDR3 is TGTGCCAGCAGCTTAGGGTACGGTAGCTCCTACAATGAGCAGTTCTTC. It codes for CASSLGYGSSYNEQFF.

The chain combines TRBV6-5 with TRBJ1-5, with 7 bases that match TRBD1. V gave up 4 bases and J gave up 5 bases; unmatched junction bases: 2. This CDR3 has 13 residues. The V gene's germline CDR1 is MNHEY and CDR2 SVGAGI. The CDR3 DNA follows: TGTGCCAGCAGTTTTACAGGGGATCAGCCCCAGCATTTT. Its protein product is CASSFTGDQPQHF.

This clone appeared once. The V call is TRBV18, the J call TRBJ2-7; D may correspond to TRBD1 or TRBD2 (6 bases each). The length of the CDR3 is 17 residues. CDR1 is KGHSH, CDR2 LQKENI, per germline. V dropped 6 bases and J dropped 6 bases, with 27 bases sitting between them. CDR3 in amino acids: CASSSAPPGGPLREQYF. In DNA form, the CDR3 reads TGTGCCAGCTCGTCCGCCCCCCCCGGGGGCCCACTACGCGAGCAGTACTTC.

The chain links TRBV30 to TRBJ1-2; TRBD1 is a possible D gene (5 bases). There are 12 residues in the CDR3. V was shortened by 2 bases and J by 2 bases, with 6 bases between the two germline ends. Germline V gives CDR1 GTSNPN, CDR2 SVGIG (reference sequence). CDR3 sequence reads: CAWSQGNYGYTF. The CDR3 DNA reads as TGTGCCTGGAGTCAGGGCAACTATGGCTACACCTTC.

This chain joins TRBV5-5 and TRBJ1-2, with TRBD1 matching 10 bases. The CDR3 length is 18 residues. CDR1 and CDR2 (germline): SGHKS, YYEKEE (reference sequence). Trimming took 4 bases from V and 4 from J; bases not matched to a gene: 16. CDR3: CASSLRDRGESPFYGYTF. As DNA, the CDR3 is TGTGCCAGCAGCCTCCGGGACAGGGGCGAAAGCCCCTTCTATGGCTACACCTTC.

The CDR3 nucleotides read TGTGCCAGCAGCTTGAGGGGACACTTGGGCGTAGGACTCACAGATACGCAGTATTTT. Translation gives CASSLRGHLGVGLTDTQYF. The rearrangement joins TRBV5-4 to TRBJ2-3; perhaps TRBD1 as D (6 bases). This CDR3 is built from 19 residues. V was trimmed by 1 base and J by 2 bases, leaving 23 bases between them. Germline CDR1 is SGHNT and CDR2 is YYREEE (reference sequence).

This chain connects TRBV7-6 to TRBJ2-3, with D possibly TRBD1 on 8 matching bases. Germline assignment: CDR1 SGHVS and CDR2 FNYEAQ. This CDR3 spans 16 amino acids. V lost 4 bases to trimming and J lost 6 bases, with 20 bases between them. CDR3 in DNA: TGTGCCAGCAGCTCCCCCGGACAGGGAGGGCCGGATACGCAGTATTTT. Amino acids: CASSSPGQGGPDTQYF.

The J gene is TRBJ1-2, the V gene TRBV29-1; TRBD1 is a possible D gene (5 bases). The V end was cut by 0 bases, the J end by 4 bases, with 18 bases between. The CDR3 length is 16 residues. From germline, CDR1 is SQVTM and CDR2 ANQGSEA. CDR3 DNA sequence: TGCAGCGTTGAAGACTTAACGACAGTTTCCTTCTATGGCTACACCTTC. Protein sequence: CSVEDLTTVSFYGYTF.

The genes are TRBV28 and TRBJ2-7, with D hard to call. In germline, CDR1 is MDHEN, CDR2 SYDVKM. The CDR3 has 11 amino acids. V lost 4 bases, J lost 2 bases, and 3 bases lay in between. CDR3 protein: CASSSPYEQYF. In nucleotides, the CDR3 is TGTGCCAGCAGTTCCCCCTACGAGCAGTACTTC.

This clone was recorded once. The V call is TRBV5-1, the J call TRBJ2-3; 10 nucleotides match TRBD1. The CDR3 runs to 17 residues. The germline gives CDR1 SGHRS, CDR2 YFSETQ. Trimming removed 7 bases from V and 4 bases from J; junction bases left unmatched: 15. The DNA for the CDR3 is TGCGCCAGCTTTAACCTGCTACCGGGACAGGGGCCAGATACGCAGTATTTT. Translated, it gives CASFNLLPGQGPDTQYF.

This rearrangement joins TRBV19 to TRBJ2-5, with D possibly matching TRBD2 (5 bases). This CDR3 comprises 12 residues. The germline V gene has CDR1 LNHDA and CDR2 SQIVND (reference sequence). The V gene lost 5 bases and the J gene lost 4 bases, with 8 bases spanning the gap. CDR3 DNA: TGTGCCAGTAGTTGGGCGGGAGAGACCCAGTACTTC. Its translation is CASSWAGETQYF.

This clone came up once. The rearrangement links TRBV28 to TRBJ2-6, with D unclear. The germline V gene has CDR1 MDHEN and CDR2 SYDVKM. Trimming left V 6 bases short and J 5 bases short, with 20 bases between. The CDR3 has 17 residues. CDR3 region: CASSQVPTRIRANVLTF. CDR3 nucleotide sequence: TGTGCCAGCAGCCAAGTTCCCACAAGGATTCGGGCCAACGTCCTGACTTTC.

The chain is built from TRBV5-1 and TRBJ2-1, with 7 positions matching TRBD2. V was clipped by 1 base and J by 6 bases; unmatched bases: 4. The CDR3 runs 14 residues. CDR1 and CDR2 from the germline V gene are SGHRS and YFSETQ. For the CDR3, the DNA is TGCGCCAGCAGCTTGATAGGGAGGGCCAATGAGCAGTTCTTC. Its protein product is CASSLIGRANEQFF.

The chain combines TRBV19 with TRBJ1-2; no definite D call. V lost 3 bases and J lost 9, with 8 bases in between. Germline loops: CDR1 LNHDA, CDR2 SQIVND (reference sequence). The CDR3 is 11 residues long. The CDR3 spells CASSIGNSYTF. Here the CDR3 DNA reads TGTGCCAGTAGTATCGGGAACAGCTACACCTTC.

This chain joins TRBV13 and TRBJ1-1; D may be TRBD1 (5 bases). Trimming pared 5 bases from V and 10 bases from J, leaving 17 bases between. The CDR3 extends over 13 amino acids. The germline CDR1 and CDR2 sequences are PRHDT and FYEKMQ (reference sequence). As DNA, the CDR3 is TGTGCCAGCAGCACTCTGGGGGGTTTTGGAGCTTTCTTT. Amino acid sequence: CASSTLGGFGAFF.